This T cell receptor beta chain was profiled in a study of shared clonotypes between healthy human individuals. Study-level points and caveats: In contrast to clonotypes shared by all four donors, non-shared clonotypes had lower generation probabilities. Shared clonotypes: 4.5% to 5% naive CD4, around 3.4% naive CD8, about 2.5% memory CD4, roughly 0.4% memory CD8.

On this clone: The antigen remains undetermined.

Measured with immunoSEQ multiplex PCR; TCRdb has only the in-frame clones, and not every one. The sample lists about 1.5 million clones; 95% to 99% were seen once. The germline V gene encodes CDR1 SGHTA and CDR2 FQGNSA. The CDR3 is made up of 12 amino acids. With 5 bases removed from V and 4 bases from J, the gap between germline ends came to 9 bases. Sequenced sample: naive CD4+ T cells sorted from blood. Subset described: CD45RA+ positively selected. The V call is TRBV7-2, the J call TRBJ2-7; D is unresolved. The TCR comes from a man aged 30 to 39 in good health. The CDR3 is CASSTRAYEQYF. DNA for the CDR3: TGTGCCAGCAGCACAAGAGCGTACGAGCAGTACTTC. Using reference TRBV7-2 and TRBJ2-7 for the parts outside the CDR3, the full variable domain is GAGVSQSPSNKVTEKGKDVELRCDPISGHTALYWYRQSLGQGLEFLIYFQGNSAPDKSGLPSDRFSAERTGGSVSTLTIQRTQQEDSAVYLCASSTRAYEQYFGPGTRLTVT.